This entry is about one TCR beta chain. Its antigen is not known. The sample holds other DNA sequences that translate to the same CDR3. This entry comes from a study of cytomegalovirus exposure and HLA in healthy donors. Germline-derived CDR1 and CDR2 are MNHEY and SVGAGI. This CDR3 has 15 amino acids. V gave up 6 bases and J gave up 3 bases; unmatched junction bases: 8. This cohort consisted of healthy bone marrow donors. PCR involved 60 Vbeta and 13 Jbeta primers. The method was immunoSEQ multiplex PCR; TCRdb's version includes in-frame clones alone and lacks a portion of them. This sample has roughly 280,000 clones, with 72% found just once. Regarding the study as a whole: Sequencing probably produced one cluster of sequence variants that were highly shared.

Sequenced sample: PBMCs. The TCR was taken from a female donor in good health and CMV-seronegative. The gene calls are TRBV6-5 and TRBJ2-3; 8 nucleotides align to TRBD2. CDR3 protein: CASSQGLEGTDTQYF. The CDR3 DNA follows: TGTGCCAGCAGCCAGGGACTAGAGGGAACAGATACGCAGTATTTT.